The 16 T cell receptor beta chains below come from one sample, sequenced in a study of T cells in localized non-small cell lung cancer. The repertoire was sequenced with immunoSEQ multiplex PCR; TCRdb's copy has only in-frame clones and lacks some. The sample includes some 31,000 clones, roughly 75% of them seen just once. The specimen comprised peripheral blood, sampled before any cancer treatment. These receptors all come from a male donor at least 60 years old with stage II squamous cell lung carcinoma.

The chain uses TRBV9 and TRBJ2-3; D is possibly TRBD2 (6 bases). This CDR3 has 16 amino acids. Germline V lookup: CDR1 SGDLS, CDR2 YYNGEE. V was clipped by 0 bases and J by 0 bases, with 11 bases between them. The CDR3 here is CASSVAQAGSTDTQYF. CDR3 in DNA: TGTGCCAGCAGCGTAGCCCAGGCGGGAAGCACAGATACGCAGTATTTT.

The V gene is TRBV5-6, the J gene TRBJ1-2; D not resolved. The germline gives CDR1 SGHDT, CDR2 YYEEEE. V was shortened by 5 bases and J by 4 bases, with 15 bases between the two germline ends. The CDR3 contains 14 residues. CDR3 bases: TGTGCCAGCAGTCGTTTGGGCTCCAGCTATGGCTACACCTTC. Translated, it gives CASSRLGSSYGYTF.

The V call is TRBV7-3, the J call TRBJ1-2; D is perhaps TRBD1 (6 bases). The CDR3 consists of 16 residues. The germline V gene has CDR1 SGHTA and CDR2 FQGTGA. V was clipped by 0 bases and J by 3 bases, with 14 bases between them. CDR3 amino acids: CASSLTGGPGDYGYTF. The CDR3 DNA is TGTGCCAGCAGCTTAACGGGGGGCCCTGGGGACTATGGCTACACCTTC.

The gene calls are TRBV12-5 and TRBJ2-1, with TRBD2 matching over 7 bases. The V and J ends lost 4 bases and 2 bases, in that order; junction bases with no gene match: 14. This CDR3 has 18 residues. The germline gives CDR1 LGHNT, CDR2 FRNRAP. The CDR3 protein is CASGSPSGEGRAYNEQFF. The DNA of the CDR3 is TGTGCTAGTGGTTCCCCCAGCGGGGAGGGTAGGGCCTACAATGAGCAGTTCTTC.

Written as DNA, the CDR3 is TGCGCCAGCAATAGCGCGCCGCCCGGAGATACGCAGTATTTT. Translated, it gives CASNSAPPGDTQYF. The chain uses TRBV5-1 and TRBJ2-3, with D possibly matching TRBD2 (5 bases). The V gene's germline CDR1 is SGHRS and CDR2 YFSETQ. V was shortened by 6 bases and J by 5 bases, with 16 bases between the two germline ends. The CDR3 is 14 amino acids.

The chain uses TRBV18 and TRBJ1-5; a weak D match, TRBD1 (5 bases). Trimming cost V 6 bases and J 0 bases, with 12 bases left between them. Per germline, CDR1 KGHSH and CDR2 LQKENI. There are 15 residues in the CDR3. CDR3 sequence (DNA): TGTGCCAGCTCCTCTTTGGGGACTAGCAATCAGCCCCAGCATTTT. It yields the protein CASSSLGTSNQPQHF.

J is TRBJ1-2 and V is TRBV7-9; 8 bases match TRBD1. Germline V lookup: CDR1 SEHNR, CDR2 FQNEAQ (reference sequence). The CDR3 is 15 amino acids. V trimming: 5 bases; J trimming: 7 bases; junction bases outside the gene matches: 12. CDR3 nucleotide sequence: TGTGCCAGCAGCCCCCGACAGGGGCCAGATTCTGGCTACACCTTC. Protein product: CASSPRQGPDSGYTF. Supplemented by reference TRBV7-9 and TRBJ1-2, the full variable domain reads DTGVSQNPRHKITKRGQNVTFRCDPISEHNRLYWYRQTLGQGPEFLTYFQNEAQLEKSRLLSDRFSAERPKGSFSTLEIQRTEQGDSAMYLCASSPRQGPDSGYTFGSGTRLTVV.

This clone is a singleton in its sample. The gene calls are TRBV19 and TRBJ2-1; D may correspond to TRBD1 or TRBD2 (5 bases each). The CDR3 is made up of 15 amino acids. Germline V lookup: CDR1 LNHDA, CDR2 SQIVND (reference sequence). V lost 5 bases to trimming and J lost 4 bases, with 15 bases between them. The CDR3 nucleotides are TGTGCCAGTAGTCCCGGGACCCCCGGATACAATGAGCAGTTCTTC. Protein product: CASSPGTPGYNEQFF.

The V gene is TRBV28, the J gene TRBJ1-4; 11 nucleotides match TRBD1. The J segment lost 3 bases and the V segment lost 5 bases, leaving 5 bases of the junction unmatched. CDR1 MDHEN and CDR2 SYDVKM come from the germline V gene. There are 16 residues in the CDR3. CDR3 nucleotides: TGTGCCAGCAGTGGACCGGGACAGGGGGCTAATGAAAAACTGTTTTTT. It codes for CASSGPGQGANEKLFF.

The chain's CDR3 is CASSVGQGATEAFF. In DNA, the CDR3 is TGTGCCAGTAGTGTGGGACAGGGGGCCACTGAAGCTTTCTTT. The gene calls are TRBV19 and TRBJ1-1, with 12 bases aligning to TRBD1. The CDR3 spans 14 residues. From germline, CDR1 is LNHDA and CDR2 SQIVND (reference sequence). V was pared by 5 bases and J by 4 bases, with 2 bases of the junction left unmatched. Filled out from reference TRBV19 and TRBJ1-1, the complete variable domain reads DGGITQSPKYLFRKEGQNVTLSCEQNLNHDAMYWYRQDPGQGLRLIYYSQIVNDFQKGDIAEGYSVSREKKESFPLTVTSAQKNPTAFYLCASSVGQGATEAFFGQGTRLTVV.

The chain joins TRBV9 to TRBJ2-7, with D tentatively TRBD2 (5 bases). Germline lookup yields CDR1 SGDLS and CDR2 YYNGEE. Trimming took 0 bases from V and 6 from J, leaving 10 bases between them. This CDR3 contains 13 residues. CDR3 sequence (DNA): TGTGCCAGCAGCGTAGGAGGGCAGACCGAGCAGTACTTC. Translation gives CASSVGGQTEQYF.

This clone was observed a single time. The rearrangement links TRBV2 to TRBJ1-1, with 7 bases aligning to TRBD1. Germline V lookup: CDR1 SNHLY, CDR2 FYNNEI. CDR3 length: 12 residues. J was trimmed by 6 bases and V by 5 bases; bases with no gene match: 3. The CDR3 region has the DNA TGTGCCAGCAGTCGGACAGGCCCTGAAGCTTTCTTT. Protein product: CASSRTGPEAFF.

This rearrangement joins TRBV9 to TRBJ2-1; TRBD2 aligns across 13 bases. Germline-derived CDR1 and CDR2 are SGDLS and YYNGEE. This CDR3 has 17 amino acids. With 4 bases clipped from V and 0 bases from J, the junction kept 4 bases outside the gene matches. The CDR3 region has the DNA TGTGCCAGCAGCCTGGGGACTAGCGGGACCTCCTACAATGAGCAGTTCTTC. Protein sequence: CASSLGTSGTSYNEQFF.

V is TRBV18 and J is TRBJ2-7, with 10 bases lining up with TRBD2. Per germline, CDR1 KGHSH and CDR2 LQKENI. V lost 1 base, J lost 2 bases, and 11 bases stayed unmatched. This CDR3 has 18 amino acids. DNA for the CDR3: TGTGCCAGCTCACCACTCGGGGCTAGCGGGGGACCTACCTACGAGCAGTACTTC. It specifies CASSPLGASGGPTYEQYF.

This chain connects TRBV7-2 to TRBJ1-1; perhaps TRBD1 as D (5 bases). The CDR3 is 12 residues long. Trimming pared 7 bases from V and 5 bases from J, leaving 11 bases between. In germline, CDR1 is SGHTA, CDR2 FQGNSA. CDR3 sequence: CASTLGRTEAFF. CDR3 bases: TGTGCCAGCACCTTGGGGCGAACTGAAGCTTTCTTT.

To note about this clone: Being one base from a much bigger clone, this may be a read error. The rearrangement uses TRBV5-5 and TRBJ2-1, with 7 bases aligning to TRBD1. Germline V gives CDR1 SGHKS, CDR2 YYEKEE (reference sequence). The CDR3 covers 18 residues. The J segment lost 0 bases and the V segment lost 0 bases, leaving 9 bases of the junction unmatched. CDR3 residues: CASSLATGRGSSYNEQFF. Written as DNA, the CDR3 is TGTGCCAGCAGCTTGGCCACAGGCAGGGGGAGCTCCTACAATGAGCAGTTCTTC.